This note documents a single TCR beta chain sequence. Libraries were prepared by immunoSEQ multiplex PCR; TCRdb keeps only in-frame clonotypes and omits some of them. The profile shows tens of thousands of clones, approximately 88% of them singletons. The data stem from a study of blood T cell repertoires in COVID-19. As for the study in general: Collection of acute and convalescent COVID-19 samples took place in the United States, Italy and Spain. Nucleic acid was either cDNA or gDNA, and it came from T cells, B-cell-depleted T cells, or PBMCs.

This CDR3 region has 13 residues. The chain recombines TRBV21-1 with TRBJ2-2; the table gives TRBD2 as D, unverified against the DNA. TRBV21-1 is a listed pseudogene. This TCR came from a woman of 80 years or more with acute or convalescent COVID-19. Input material: peripheral blood. CDR3 DNA sequence: TGTGCCAGCAGCAAAAGGGAGGCCGGGGAGCTGTTTTTT. Translating gives CASSKREAGELFF.